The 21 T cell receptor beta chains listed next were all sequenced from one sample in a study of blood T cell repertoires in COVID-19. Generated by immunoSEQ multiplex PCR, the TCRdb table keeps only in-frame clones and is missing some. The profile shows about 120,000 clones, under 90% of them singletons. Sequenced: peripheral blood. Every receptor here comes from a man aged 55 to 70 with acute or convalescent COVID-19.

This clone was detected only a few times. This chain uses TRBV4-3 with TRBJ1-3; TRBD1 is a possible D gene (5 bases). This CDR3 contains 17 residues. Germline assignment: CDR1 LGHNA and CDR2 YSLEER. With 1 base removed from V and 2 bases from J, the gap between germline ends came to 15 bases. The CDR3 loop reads CASSQALREGPGNTIYF. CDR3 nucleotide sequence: TGCGCCAGCAGCCAAGCATTGAGGGAGGGACCTGGAAACACCATATATTTT.

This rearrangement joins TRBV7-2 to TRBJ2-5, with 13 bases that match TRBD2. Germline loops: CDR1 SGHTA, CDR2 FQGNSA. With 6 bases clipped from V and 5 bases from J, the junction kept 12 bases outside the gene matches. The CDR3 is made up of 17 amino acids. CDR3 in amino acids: CASSYAPGLAGKETQYF. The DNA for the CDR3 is TGTGCCAGCAGTTACGCCCCGGGACTAGCGGGAAAGGAGACCCAGTACTTC.

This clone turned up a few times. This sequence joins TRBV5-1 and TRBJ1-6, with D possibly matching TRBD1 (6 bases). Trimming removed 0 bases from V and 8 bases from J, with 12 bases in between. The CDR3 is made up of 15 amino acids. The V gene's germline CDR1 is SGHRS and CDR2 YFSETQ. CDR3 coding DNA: TGCGCCAGCAGCTTGGGGACAGTTCGAGATTCACCCCTCCACTTT. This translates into CASSLGTVRDSPLHF.

The chain's CDR3 is CATSGTGGNEQFF. The CDR3 region has the DNA TGTGCCACCAGCGGGACAGGGGGCAATGAGCAGTTCTTC. This chain connects TRBV15 to TRBJ2-1, with 11 bases that match TRBD1. V dropped 5 bases and J dropped 6; count of bases not matched to a gene: 0. In germline, CDR1 is LNHNV, CDR2 YYDKDF (reference sequence). The length of the CDR3 is 13 residues.

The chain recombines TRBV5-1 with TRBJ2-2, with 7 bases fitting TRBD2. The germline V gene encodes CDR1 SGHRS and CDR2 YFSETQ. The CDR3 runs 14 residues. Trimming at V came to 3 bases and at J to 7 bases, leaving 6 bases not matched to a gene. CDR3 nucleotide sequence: TGCGCCAGCAGCTCCGGACTAGATATCGGGGAGCTGTTTTTT. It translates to CASSSGLDIGELFF.

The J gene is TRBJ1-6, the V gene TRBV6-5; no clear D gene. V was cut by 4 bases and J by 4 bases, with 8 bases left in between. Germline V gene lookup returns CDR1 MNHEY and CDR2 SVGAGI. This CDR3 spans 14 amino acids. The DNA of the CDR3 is TGTGCCAGCAGTTCGGGTCCTTATAATTCACCCCTCCACTTT. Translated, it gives CASSSGPYNSPLHF.

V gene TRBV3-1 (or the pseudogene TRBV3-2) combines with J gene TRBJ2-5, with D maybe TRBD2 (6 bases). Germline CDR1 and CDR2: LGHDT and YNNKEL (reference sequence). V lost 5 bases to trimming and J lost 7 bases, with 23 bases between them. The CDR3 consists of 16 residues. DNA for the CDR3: TGTGCCAGCAGCAAAGGTGATCGTGGGGGGAAGATGACCCAGTACTTC. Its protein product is CASSKGDRGGKMTQYF.

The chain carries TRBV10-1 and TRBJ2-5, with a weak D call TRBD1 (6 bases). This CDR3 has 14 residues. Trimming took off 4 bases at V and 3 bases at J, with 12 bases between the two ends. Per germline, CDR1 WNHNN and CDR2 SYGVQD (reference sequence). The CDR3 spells CASSGGGQKETQYF. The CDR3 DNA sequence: TGCGCCAGCAGTGGCGGAGGACAGAAAGAGACCCAGTACTTC.

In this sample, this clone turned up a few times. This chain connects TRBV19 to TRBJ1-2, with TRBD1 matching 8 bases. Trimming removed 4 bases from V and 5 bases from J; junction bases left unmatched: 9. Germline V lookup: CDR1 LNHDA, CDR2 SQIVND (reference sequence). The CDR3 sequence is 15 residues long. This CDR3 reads CASSTLDRAGYGYTF. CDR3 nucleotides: TGTGCCAGTAGTACATTGGACAGGGCAGGTTATGGCTACACCTTC.

The CDR3 reads CASSLAGRSETQYF. CDR3 bases: TGTGCCAGCAGCTTAGCAGGCAGGTCGGAGACCCAGTACTTC. The chain has TRBV7-9 and TRBJ2-5; D is unclear. V was shortened by 0 bases and J by 5 bases, with 10 bases between the two germline ends. The CDR3 is made up of 14 amino acids. Looked up from germline, CDR1 is SEHNR and CDR2 is FQNEAQ (reference sequence).

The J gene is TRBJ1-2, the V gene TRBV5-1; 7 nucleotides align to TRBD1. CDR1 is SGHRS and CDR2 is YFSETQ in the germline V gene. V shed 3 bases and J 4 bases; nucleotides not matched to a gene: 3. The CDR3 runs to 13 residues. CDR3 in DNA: TGCGCCAGCAGCTCGACAGGGATCTATGGCTACACCTTC. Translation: CASSSTGIYGYTF. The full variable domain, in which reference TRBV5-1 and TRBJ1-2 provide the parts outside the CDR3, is KAGVTQTPRYLIKTRGQQVTLSCSPISGHRSVSWYQQTPGQGLQFLFEYFSETQRNKGNFPGRFSGRQFSNSRSEMNVSTLELGDSALYLCASSSTGIYGYTFGSGTRLTVV.

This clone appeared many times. The CDR3 bases are TGTGCCAGCAGTAGGGGACAGGGAGCCTACAATGAGCAGTTCTTC. It codes for CASSRGQGAYNEQFF. This chain uses TRBV6-2 or TRBV6-3 with TRBJ2-1; 9 bases match TRBD1. Germline-derived CDR1 and CDR2 are MNHEY and SVGEGT. With V trimmed by 5 bases and J by 2 bases, 4 bases remained unmatched. This CDR3 spans 15 amino acids.

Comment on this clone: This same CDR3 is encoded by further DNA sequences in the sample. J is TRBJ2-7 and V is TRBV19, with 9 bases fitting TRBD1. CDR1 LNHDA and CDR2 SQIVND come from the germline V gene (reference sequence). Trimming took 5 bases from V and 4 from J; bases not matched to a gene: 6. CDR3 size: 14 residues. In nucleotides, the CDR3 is TGTGCCAGTAGTCTCCCGGGACAGGGATACGAGCAGTACTTC. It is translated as CASSLPGQGYEQYF.

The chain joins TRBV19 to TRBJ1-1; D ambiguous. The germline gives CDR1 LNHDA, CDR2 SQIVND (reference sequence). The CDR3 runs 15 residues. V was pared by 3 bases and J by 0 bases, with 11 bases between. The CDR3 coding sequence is TGTGCCAGTAGTATGTCAGGTTTATTGAACACTGAAGCTTTCTTT. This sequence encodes CASSMSGLLNTEAFF.

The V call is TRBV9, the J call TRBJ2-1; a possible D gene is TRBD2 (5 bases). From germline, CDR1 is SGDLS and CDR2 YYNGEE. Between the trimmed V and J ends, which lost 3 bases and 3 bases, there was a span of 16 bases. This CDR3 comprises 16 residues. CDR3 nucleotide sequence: TGTGCCAGCAGCGAGAGCGGAGAGGGCATCTACAATGAGCAGTTCTTC. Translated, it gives CASSESGEGIYNEQFF.

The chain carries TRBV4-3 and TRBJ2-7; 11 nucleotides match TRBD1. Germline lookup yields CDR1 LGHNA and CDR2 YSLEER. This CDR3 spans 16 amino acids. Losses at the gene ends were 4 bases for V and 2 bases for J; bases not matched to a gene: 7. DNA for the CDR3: TGCGCCAGCAGCCCGGGCCTGGGACAGGGGGCCTACGAGCAGTACTTC. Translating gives CASSPGLGQGAYEQYF.

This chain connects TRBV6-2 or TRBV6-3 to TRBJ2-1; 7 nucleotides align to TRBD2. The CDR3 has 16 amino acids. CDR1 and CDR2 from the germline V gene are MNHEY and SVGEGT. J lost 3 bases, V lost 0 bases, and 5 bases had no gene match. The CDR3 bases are TGTGCCAGCAGTTACTCGAGGGCGGGAGTCTACAATGAGCAGTTCTTC. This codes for CASSYSRAGVYNEQFF.

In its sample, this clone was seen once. Here the CDR3 reads CASRTPPGTQYF. DNA for the CDR3: TGTGCCAGCAGAACCCCCCCAGGGACCCAGTACTTC. This rearrangement joins TRBV28 to TRBJ2-5, with D hard to call. The V gene's germline CDR1 is MDHEN and CDR2 SYDVKM. The CDR3 is 12 amino acids. The V end lost 6 bases, the J end lost 7 bases, and 12 bases lay between the germline ends.

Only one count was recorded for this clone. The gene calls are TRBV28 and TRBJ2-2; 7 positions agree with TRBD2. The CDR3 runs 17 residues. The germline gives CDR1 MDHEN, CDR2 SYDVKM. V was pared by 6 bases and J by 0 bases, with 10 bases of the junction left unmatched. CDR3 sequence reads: CASSPPSGRTNTGELFF. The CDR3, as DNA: TGTGCCAGCAGCCCGCCTAGCGGAAGAACGAACACCGGGGAGCTGTTTTTT.

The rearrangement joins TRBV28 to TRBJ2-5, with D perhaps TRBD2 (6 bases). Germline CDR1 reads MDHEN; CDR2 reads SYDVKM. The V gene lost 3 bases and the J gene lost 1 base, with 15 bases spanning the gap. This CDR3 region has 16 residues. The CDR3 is CASSLGGDASQETQYF. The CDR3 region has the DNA TGTGCCAGCAGTTTGGGCGGGGATGCGAGCCAAGAGACCCAGTACTTC.

The CDR3 DNA is TGTGCCAGCAGCCGCGCGGGAAGCAGCTACGAGCAGTACTTC. Residues: CASSRAGSSYEQYF. The chain is built from TRBV7-3 and TRBJ2-7; maybe TRBD2 (6 bases). The CDR3 consists of 14 residues. The germline gives CDR1 SGHTA, CDR2 FQGTGA. Trimming pared 5 bases from V and 3 bases from J, leaving 14 bases between.